The 15 T cell receptor beta chains given below trace back to one sample, sequenced in a study of T cells in Graves' hyperthyroidism and ophthalmopathy. From RNA transcripts, TCR beta CDR3 regions were amplified. Initially, a first-round RT-PCR of the TCR CDR3 employed the HTBI primer set. A single record per CDR3 protein comes from TCRdb applying MiXCR to the multiplex PCR reads. Of 250,000 to 300,000 distinct CDR3 sequences listed, roughly 13% are singletons. The sample was blood. Receptor source: a woman in her forties with Graves' hyperthyroidism.

There are many counts of this clonotype. V usage is TRBV20-1 and J usage is TRBJ2-1; no definite D call. This CDR3 has 11 amino acids. Germline CDR1 and CDR2: DFQATT and SNEGSKA (reference sequence). V shed 3 bases and J shed 10 bases, with 10 bases lying between them. In DNA form, the CDR3 reads TGCAGTGCTAGTAAGGCGGAGGAGCAGTTCTTC. It is translated as CSASKAEEQFF.

There are a few counts of this clonotype. V is TRBV19 and J is TRBJ2-3; perhaps TRBD1 as D (5 bases). Trimming removed 3 bases from V and 0 bases from J, with 10 bases in between. This CDR3 has 15 amino acids. Germline CDR1 LNHDA, CDR2 SQIVND (reference sequence). The CDR3 DNA reads as TGTGCCAGTAGTATGGGGCAGGCCAGCACAGATACGCAGTATTTT. Translation: CASSMGQASTDTQYF.

In its sample, this clonotype was seen a few times. The chain recombines TRBV19 with TRBJ2-4; D gene uncertain. V was shortened by 5 bases and J by 9 bases, with 14 bases between the two germline ends. In germline, CDR1 is LNHDA, CDR2 SQIVND (reference sequence). The length of the CDR3 is 13 residues. In DNA form, the CDR3 reads TGTGCCAGTAGTTCCCCTGGCTGGAGCATTCAGTACTTC. The encoded protein is CASSSPGWSIQYF.

This clonotype showed up many times. This chain links TRBV28 with TRBJ2-7; 12 bases agree with TRBD2. Germline CDR1 is MDHEN and CDR2 is SYDVKM. The V gene end was trimmed by 3 bases and the J gene end by 1 base; junction bases not matched to a gene: 7. This CDR3 comprises 17 residues. The CDR3 is CASSLISSGRGSYEQYF. The CDR3 coding sequence is TGTGCCAGCAGTTTGATTTCTAGCGGGAGGGGATCCTACGAGCAGTACTTC. The full variable domain, its missing parts supplied by reference TRBV28 and TRBJ2-7, is DVKVTQSSRYLVKRTGEKVFLECVQDMDHENMFWYRQDPGLGLRLIYFSYDVKMKEKGDIPEGYSVSREKKERFSLILESASTNQTSMYLCASSLISSGRGSYEQYFGPGTRLTVT.

V and J are TRBV29-1 and TRBJ2-3; 9 bases match TRBD1. This CDR3 has 15 amino acids. Unmatched junction bases numbered 8, after V lost 7 bases and J lost 0 bases. CDR1 and CDR2 (germline): SQVTM, ANQGSEA. This CDR3 reads CSAIRTGASTDTQYF. The CDR3 DNA follows: TGCAGCGCGATCCGGACAGGGGCGAGCACAGATACGCAGTATTTT.

This clonotype was counted at least ten times. V usage is TRBV2 and J usage is TRBJ2-5, with 7 bases matching TRBD2. The junction had 8 bases not matched to a gene; V was cut back by 5 bases and J by 2 bases. The germline gives CDR1 SNHLY, CDR2 FYNNEI. The CDR3 spans 15 residues. The CDR3 DNA sequence: TGTGCCAGCAGTCCCGACCTAGCGGATCAAGAGACCCAGTACTTC. Translated, it gives CASSPDLADQETQYF.

This chain connects TRBV10-3 to TRBJ1-3; 10 bases are a match to TRBD1. The CDR3 spans 16 residues. Germline assignment: CDR1 ENHRY and CDR2 SYGVKD. Trimming removed 4 bases from V and 2 bases from J; junction bases left unmatched: 5. The CDR3 protein is CAISGGQGGAGNTIYF. The CDR3, as DNA: TGTGCCATCAGTGGAGGACAGGGGGGCGCTGGAAACACCATATATTTT.

Note on this clonotype: A read error may account for a junction end that differs from germline. In nucleotides, the CDR3 is TGTGCCAGCAGCGGGCGGTACAACAATGAAGCTTTCTTT. Its protein product is CASSGRYNNEAFF. The chain has TRBV9 and TRBJ1-1, with no clear D. CDR1 and CDR2 from the germline V gene are SGDLS and YYNGEE. The CDR3 is 13 residues long.

The CDR3 loop is CASSSIYSAHTDTQYF. CDR3 nucleotides: TGTGCCAGCAGCTCAATTTATAGCGCCCACACAGATACGCAGTATTTT. The rearrangement joins TRBV11-3 to TRBJ2-3; D is possibly TRBD2 (5 bases). V was trimmed by 4 bases and J by 2 bases, leaving 16 bases between them. Germline loops: CDR1 SGHNT, CDR2 YENEEA. This CDR3 has 16 residues.

This clonotype was detected many times. The V and J genes are TRBV28 and TRBJ2-2; 7 positions match TRBD2. The germline gives CDR1 MDHEN, CDR2 SYDVKM. This CDR3 is 15 amino acids long. J gave up 1 base and V 7 bases, and 6 bases lay outside the gene matches. In nucleotides, the CDR3 is TGTGCCAGCAATGTGGGGGGGGTGAACACCGGGGAGCTGTTTTTT. Translated: CASNVGGVNTGELFF.

This clonotype was found a few times. The rearrangement joins TRBV20-1 to TRBJ2-1; TRBD2 aligns across 7 bases. Germline V gene lookup returns CDR1 DFQATT and CDR2 SNEGSKA (reference sequence). The CDR3 has 14 residues. The ends lost 3 bases at V and 6 bases at J; junction bases unmatched: 8. CDR3 sequence (DNA): TGCAGTGCTAGTATCCTAGCTAGCGGCAATGAGCAGTTCTTC. Protein: CSASILASGNEQFF.

This clonotype was detected many times. CDR3 protein: CASSIAGKNTEAFF. CDR3 DNA sequence: TGTGCCAGTAGTATAGCGGGCAAGAACACTGAAGCTTTCTTT. The genes are TRBV19 and TRBJ1-1; D gene ambiguous. Germline V gene lookup returns CDR1 LNHDA and CDR2 SQIVND (reference sequence). The CDR3 runs 14 residues. The ends were cut back, 1 base at V and 1 base at J, with 7 bases in the middle. Supplemented by reference TRBV19 and TRBJ1-1, the full variable domain reads DGGITQSPKYLFRKEGQNVTLSCEQNLNHDAMYWYRQDPGQGLRLIYYSQIVNDFQKGDIAEGYSVSREKKESFPLTVTSAQKNPTAFYLCASSIAGKNTEAFFGQGTRLTVV.

The J gene is TRBJ2-7, the V gene TRBV7-9; TRBD1 agrees at 8 bases. Germline-derived CDR1 and CDR2 are SEHNR and FQNEAQ (reference sequence). The trim removed 6 bases at V and 3 bases at J, leaving 4 bases unmatched. The CDR3 length is 13 residues. The CDR3 coding sequence is TGTGCCAGCAGTGACAGGGGAAACTACGAGCAGTACTTC. Encoded protein: CASSDRGNYEQYF.

There are many counts of this clonotype. CDR3 in DNA: TGTGCCAGCAGCCAAGTTAGGAGAACTGAAGCTTTCTTT. Its translation: CASSQVRRTEAFF. The gene calls are TRBV3-1 and TRBJ1-1, with unresolved D. The CDR3 extends over 13 amino acids. The germline V gene has CDR1 LGHDT and CDR2 YNNKEL (reference sequence). The V end lost 1 base, the J end lost 5 bases, and 8 bases lay between the germline ends.

Ten or more counts support this clonotype. The chain recombines TRBV6-5 with TRBJ2-7; 7 positions match TRBD2. This CDR3 contains 17 residues. J was trimmed by 0 bases and V by 0 bases; bases with no gene match: 8. The germline V gene has CDR1 MNHEY and CDR2 SVGAGI. CDR3 amino acids: CASSYSGPWGGSYEQYF. CDR3 DNA sequence: TGTGCCAGCAGTTACTCAGGGCCCTGGGGGGGCTCCTACGAGCAGTACTTC.